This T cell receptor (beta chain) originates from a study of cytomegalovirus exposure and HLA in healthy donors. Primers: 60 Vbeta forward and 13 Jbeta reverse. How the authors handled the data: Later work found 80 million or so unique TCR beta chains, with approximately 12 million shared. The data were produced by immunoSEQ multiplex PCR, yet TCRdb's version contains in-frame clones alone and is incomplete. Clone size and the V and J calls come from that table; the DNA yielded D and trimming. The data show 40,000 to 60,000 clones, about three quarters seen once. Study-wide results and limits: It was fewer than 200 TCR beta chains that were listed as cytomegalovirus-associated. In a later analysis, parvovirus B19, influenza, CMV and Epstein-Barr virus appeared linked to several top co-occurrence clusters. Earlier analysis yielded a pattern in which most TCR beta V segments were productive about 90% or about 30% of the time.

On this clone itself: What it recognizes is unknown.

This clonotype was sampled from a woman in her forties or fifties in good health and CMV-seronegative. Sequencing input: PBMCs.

The CDR3 reads CASRSGVNTGELFF. DNA for the CDR3: TGCGCCAGTCGGTCGGGGGTGAACACCGGGGAGCTGTTTTTT. The J gene is TRBJ2-2, the V gene TRBV10-2; the D gene is possibly TRBD2 (6 bases). Germline loops: CDR1 WSHSY, CDR2 SAAADI. V lost 9 bases to trimming and J lost 1 base, with 12 bases between them. The CDR3 has 14 amino acids.